This TCR beta chain emerged from a study of regulatory T cells in long-lasting Graves disease (TCRdb year 2021). Concerning the study at large: Newly diagnosed Graves' disease patients had taken antithyroid drugs for less than 3 months. TCR sequencing covered around 13 persistent and roughly 20 newly diagnosed Graves' disease patients, around 35 samples in total. This study used TCR sequencing and RNA sequencing of peripheral blood to compare persistent Graves' disease patients against newly diagnosed Graves' disease patients. The study took place in China and was registered as a clinical trial.

Spanning cysteine to phenylalanine, the CDR3 consists of 15 amino acids. Just CDR3 DNA is preserved here, 45 bases in frame from base 1. The CDR1 and CDR2 encoded by the germline V gene are SQVTM and ANQGSEA. V and J are trimmed by 7 bases and 6 bases, and the gene matches miss 8 bases of the junction. The full study reports these points: Compared with newly diagnosed patients, patients with persistent Graves' disease had lower TCR Shannon entropy and fewer highly expanded clones, which suggests clonal expansion. Preferential use of TRBV28, TRBJ1-2 and TRBJ2-5 was observed in persistent disease, whereas TRBV20-1 and TRBJ2-1 were favored in newly diagnosed disease. More public clonotypes were shared among persistent patients (approximately 3,000) than among newly diagnosed patients (roughly 1,000). The authors acknowledged the small sample size as a limitation that may reduce accuracy. Sequencing and analysis were limited to the TCR beta chain. Because the primary lesion, thyroid tissue, could not be accessed, the study looked at peripheral blood alone.

This clonotype was counted at least ten times. What antigen it recognizes has not been identified. No much larger clone exists at a distance of one base, and base qualities are not known. The time point label corresponds to: newly diagnosed GD, antithyroid drugs for less than 3 months. For both TCR sequencing and RNA sequencing, RNA was extracted from PBMCs in TRIzol. The diagnosis of Graves' disease was made according to American Thyroid Association guidelines. The patients came from an endocrinology department in Xi'an, China. Each patient gave approximately 8.8 milliliters of peripheral blood, collected in an EDTA anticoagulant tube. Ficoll Paque Plus density gradient separation was used to isolate PBMCs, and no further T cell sorting was performed. RNA quality was checked with an Agilent 2100 Bioanalyzer and agarose gel, and concentration with a NanoDrop 2000. Library preparation used multiplex PCR. The instrument was an Illumina HiSeq 4000. To build TCR beta libraries, CDR3 regions were amplified by Arm-PCR using iRepertoire HTBI primers. Gel purification was performed on PCR products prior to sequencing. The paper's data handling went like this. Across samples, 55 to 80 TRBV and roughly 13 TRBJ segments were identified and used for gene usage analysis of CDR3 amino acid clonotypes. COPE and FqMerger were used to merge filtered high-quality paired reads into contigs. BLAST was used to align contigs to IMGT TRBV, TRBD and TRBJ reference genes, with CDR3 defined following IMGT. Any clonotype with a frequency above 0.1% was counted as a highly expanded clone. Shannon entropy was used to measure repertoire diversity, and the Gini coefficient was used to measure V-J evenness. A clonotype found in more than one individual was treated as public. In-frame beta chains were kept once TCRdb had trimmed the public reads at Q25 with fastp and called clones with MiXCR. All rows with the same CDR3 protein become a single entry with the most common DNA and genes. The authors' filters were not applied to this entry. Recorded for this sample are 450,000 to 700,000 distinct CDR3 sequences; approximately 13% of them occurred a single time. The ten largest make up roughly 10% of the sample.

This sample also belongs to another study, concerning T cells in Graves' hyperthyroidism and ophthalmopathy. In that second paper, the authors write: Stable Graves' hyperthyroidism was defined as no progression to ophthalmopathy during 18 months of follow-up. Hyperthyroidism patients were aged 18 to 65 years and newly diagnosed, with disease duration of less than 2 months. Exclusion was applied to patients with uncontrolled infections, other autoimmune diseases, pregnancy or lactation. Diagnoses were established on the basis of clinical symptoms, serum thyroxine and TRAb, thyroid ultrasound, and orbital computed tomography. A first-round RT-PCR of the TCR CDR3 used the HTBI primer set with the Qiagen OneStep RT-PCR kit. Most expanded thyroid clonotypes (frequency above 0.001) were also detected in blood, suggesting blood repertoires may reflect thyroid immune responses. In cross-validation, a model built on a 13 V-J signature told ophthalmopathy apart from stable hyperthyroidism with approximately 90% sensitivity and around 81% specificity, and in testing the same model reached 80%/75%. In validation, the model predicted progression to ophthalmopathy with approximately 71% sensitivity and about 72% specificity, a median of 6.5 months before onset. TCR V-J signatures able to tell the groups apart were searched for in a discovery cohort of 100 patients, of whom about 40 had Graves' ophthalmopathy and around 58 had stable Graves' hyperthyroidism. An independent validation cohort of fewer than 20 hyperthyroidism patients and some 15 patients who later progressed to ophthalmopathy tested prospective prediction of ophthalmopathy. For training and testing, the 100 or so patients in the discovery cohort were randomly divided in a 7:3 ratio. The study also compared thyroid tissue and blood T-cell repertoires from more than five Graves' hyperthyroidism patients. Following sampling, methimazole starting at 30 mg daily was given to hyperthyroidism patients, and high-dose intravenous methylprednisolone was given to ophthalmopathy patients. Libraries were constructed in a second round of multiplex PCR, after which size selection and purification were performed. Paired-end sequencing of the libraries was performed with 100 bp reads on an Illumina HiSeq2000. SOAPnuke was used to process the raw data, throwing out any read that contained adapters or uncalled bases, had a mean Phred below 15, or lacked an exact constant-primer or identifier match. High-quality paired reads were merged with COPE v1.2.5, and unique nucleotide sequences were defined as clonotypes. MiTCR v1.1 was used to align the clonotypes against IMGT TRBV, TRBD and TRBJ reference segments. The analysis included only V-J combinations with a frequency above 0.0001, which together covered over 98% of the repertoires. The TCS score was defined as the ratio of F50 (clonal expansion) to E x V (chaos), calculated using BLOSUM62-based TCRdist between CDR3 peptides within each V-J. Welch's t-statistics and random forest reduced around 520 V-J features to 10 to 15, which were used in a naive Bayes classifier (R e1071). No statistical method was used to set the sample size in advance, and investigators knew the group allocation. The paper reports TCR Vbeta CDR3 sequencing of some 140 peripheral blood samples: over 40 ophthalmopathy, under 80 hyperthyroidism and about 17 progressor patients.

The sequences come from peripheral blood mononuclear cells (PBMCs), collected at new diagnosis, from a patient treated with antithyroid drugs. The V and J segments used are TRBV29-1 and TRBJ2-2; 13 junctional bases match TRBD2. This TCR was recovered from a man aged 25 to 45 with Graves disease. Donor details come from another sample of the same person, matched by shared clones. The CDR3 loop reads CSARTSGGLSGELFF. The nucleotide sequence reads as follows: TGCAGCGCCAGGACTAGCGGGGGACTTTCCGGGGAGCTGTTTTTT.